These 19 T cell receptor beta chains originate from one sample sequenced in a study of T cells in Graves' hyperthyroidism and ophthalmopathy. Using RNA transcripts as the source, TCR beta CDR3 regions were amplified. A set of HTBI primers served as the primers for a first-round RT-PCR of the TCR CDR3. TCRdb redid the calling of the multiplex PCR reads with MiXCR, one entry per CDR3 protein. This table has around 690,000 distinct CDR3 sequences, about 18% appearing once. The specimen sequenced was blood. These receptors were taken from a man aged 50 or older with Graves' hyperthyroidism.

This sequence joins TRBV7-9 and TRBJ1-3; D ambiguous. This CDR3 has 17 residues. V was shortened by 5 bases and J by 4 bases, with 21 bases between the two germline ends. The germline V gene encodes CDR1 SEHNR and CDR2 FQNEAQ (reference sequence). The CDR3 DNA reads as TGTGCCAGCAGCCCCCCCGTGGAGACCTCTGGGGGAAACACCATATATTTT. It is translated as CASSPPVETSGGNTIYF.

V gene TRBV20-1 combines with J gene TRBJ2-2; D gene uncertain. This CDR3 contains 13 residues. The ends were cut back, 4 bases at V and 5 bases at J, with 11 bases in the middle. Per the germline V gene, CDR1 is DFQATT and CDR2 is SNEGSKA (reference sequence). CDR3 loop: CSAKDSRTGELFF. In DNA form, the CDR3 reads TGCAGTGCTAAAGATAGTCGAACCGGGGAGCTGTTTTTT.

This sequence joins TRBV20-1 and TRBJ1-5; D is unclear. Trimming took 0 bases from V and 7 from J, leaving 19 bases between them. The CDR3 is made up of 16 amino acids. Germline V lookup: CDR1 DFQATT, CDR2 SNEGSKA (reference sequence). The CDR3 region has the DNA TGCAGTGCTAGAGATCGGGTAGGTGGGTCCGAACAGCCCCAGCATTTT. Protein: CSARDRVGGSEQPQHF.

CDR3 DNA: TGTGCCAGCAGCAGAGGGGACTTCCACGGGGAGACCCAGTACTTC. Translated: CASSRGDFHGETQYF. The chain has TRBV6-1 and TRBJ2-5; TRBD2 is a possible D gene (6 bases). Trimming took 6 bases from V and 5 from J, leaving 19 bases between them. Germline V gene sequence: CDR1 MNHNS, CDR2 SASEGT. This CDR3 comprises 15 residues.

The chain joins TRBV7-2 to TRBJ1-1; D perhaps matches TRBD1 (5 bases). The CDR3 spans 13 residues. The V end lost 6 bases, the J end lost 4 bases, and 12 bases lay between the germline ends. Per germline, CDR1 SGHTA and CDR2 FQGNSA. The CDR3 here is CASRGGSTTEAFF. Here the CDR3 DNA reads TGTGCCAGCAGGGGGGGGTCGACCACTGAAGCTTTCTTT.

This clonotype was counted ten times or more. The chain is built from TRBV7-9 and TRBJ2-1; D is perhaps TRBD1 (5 bases). The germline V gene has CDR1 SEHNR and CDR2 FQNEAQ (reference sequence). The CDR3 is made up of 13 amino acids. Between the trimmed V and J ends, which lost 6 bases and 7 bases, there was a span of 13 bases. The DNA for the CDR3 is TGTGCCAGCAGTCAGACTCAGGGAAATGAGCAGTTCTTC. Encoded protein: CASSQTQGNEQFF.

The J gene is TRBJ1-2, the V gene TRBV5-1; D gene unclear. V lost 0 bases to trimming and J lost 3 bases, with 15 bases between them. This CDR3 comprises 16 residues. Germline values: CDR1 SGHRS, CDR2 YFSETQ. This CDR3 is CASSLVLGGEYYGYTF. The CDR3 coding sequence is TGCGCCAGCAGCTTGGTGTTAGGCGGGGAATACTATGGCTACACCTTC.

This clonotype appeared a few times. The rearrangement uses TRBV5-1 and TRBJ2-7, with a possible D match to TRBD1 (6 bases). This CDR3 is built from 15 residues. CDR1 is SGHRS and CDR2 is YFSETQ in the germline V gene. V was trimmed by 1 base and J by 5 bases, leaving 16 bases between them. The CDR3 DNA reads as TGCGCCAGCAGCTTGACGGGTGCAGGGGTGAACGAGCAGTACTTC. Its protein product is CASSLTGAGVNEQYF.

This clonotype occurred a few times. Germline is not matched at one junction end, which may reflect a read error. J is TRBJ1-1 and V is TRBV12-3 or TRBV12-4; D gene unclear. This CDR3 is built from 12 residues. The CDR3 coding sequence is TGTGCCAGCAGTCCCAACACCAAAAGGCAGGTCTTT. Protein: CASSPNTKRQVF.

For this clonotype: This sequence may be a read error, since a much larger clone differs from it by one base. The genes are TRBV27 and TRBJ2-1; 9 nucleotides align to TRBD2. J gave up 8 bases and V 7 bases, and 12 bases lay outside the gene matches. The CDR3 contains 15 residues. Germline V gives CDR1 MNHEY, CDR2 SMNVEV (reference sequence). The CDR3 DNA is TGTGCCAGCACCTTGACTAGCGGAATATACTATGAGCAGTTCTTC. This sequence encodes CASTLTSGIYYEQFF.

Ten or more counts support this clonotype. The chain is built from TRBV12-5 and TRBJ2-2; no firm D call. Germline values: CDR1 LGHNT, CDR2 FRNRAP. Trimming took 3 bases from V and 6 from J, leaving 5 bases between them. This CDR3 has 12 amino acids. The CDR3 DNA follows: TGTGCTAGTGGTTTTCCCCCCGGGGAGCTGTTTTTT. As protein: CASGFPPGELFF.

The chain carries TRBV27 and TRBJ2-3; D call uncertain. The CDR3 has 14 residues. Germline assignment: CDR1 MNHEY and CDR2 SMNVEV (reference sequence). The V gene lost 3 bases and the J gene lost 1 base, with 8 bases spanning the gap. CDR3 sequence reads: CASSFMVGTDTQYF. The CDR3 DNA reads as TGTGCCAGCAGTTTTATGGTTGGCACAGATACGCAGTATTTT.

This clonotype was seen more than once but under ten times. V and J are TRBV5-4 and TRBJ2-7; D may be TRBD1 or TRBD2 (5 bases each). This CDR3 comprises 15 residues. V lost 4 bases to trimming and J lost 0 bases, with 14 bases between them. CDR1 is SGHNT and CDR2 is YYREEE in the germline V gene (reference sequence). The CDR3: CASSLNGAVSYEQYF. CDR3 nucleotide sequence: TGTGCCAGCAGCCTAAACGGGGCTGTCTCCTACGAGCAGTACTTC. Full variable domain (rest looked up from reference TRBV5-4 and TRBJ2-7): ETGVTQSPTHLIKTRGQQVTLRCSSQSGHNTVSWYQQALGQGPQFIFQYYREEENGRGNFPPRFSGLQFPNYSSELNVNALELDDSALYLCASSLNGAVSYEQYFGPGTRLTVT.

The sample holds many counts of this clonotype. The J gene is TRBJ2-4, the V gene TRBV27; 9 bases agree with TRBD2. V lost 3 bases and J lost 0; bases outside the gene matches: 6. Germline CDR1 and CDR2: MNHEY and SMNVEV (reference sequence). The CDR3 has 17 amino acids. The CDR3 bases are TGTGCCAGCAGTTTGACCCCTAGCGGGGTAGCCAAAAACATTCAGTACTTC. It is translated as CASSLTPSGVAKNIQYF.

Details on this clonotype: A much larger clone differs by one base, so this may be a read error. The genes are TRBV19 and TRBJ2-1; no definite D call. The CDR3 totals 15 residues. The ends were cut back, 3 bases at V and 3 bases at J, with 12 bases in the middle. Looked up from germline, CDR1 is LNHDA and CDR2 is SQIVND (reference sequence). The CDR3 bases are TGTGCCAGTAGTATGGCGGCCACATTCTACAATGAGCAGTTCTTC. Its protein is CASSMAATFYNEQFF. The variable domain in full, completed from reference TRBV19 and TRBJ2-1, reads DGGITQSPKYLFRKEGQNVTLSCEQNLNHDAMYWYRQDPGQGLRLIYYSQIVNDFQKGDIAEGYSVSREKKESFPLTVTSAQKNPTAFYLCASSMAATFYNEQFFGPGTRLTVL.

Many counts were recorded for this clonotype. V gene TRBV18 combines with J gene TRBJ1-1; tentative D call: TRBD1 (5 bases). Trimming removed 0 bases at V and 3 bases at J, with 11 bases between. The V gene's germline CDR1 is KGHSH and CDR2 LQKENI. This CDR3 is 15 amino acids long. CDR3 nucleotides: TGTGCCAGCTCACCACCCGCAGGGAGTTACACTGAAGCTTTCTTT. Its translation: CASSPPAGSYTEAFF.

This clonotype was detected ten times or more. V is TRBV6-1 and J is TRBJ2-5; the D gene could be TRBD1 or TRBD2 (6 bases each). Germline V gene data show CDR1 as MNHNS and CDR2 as SASEGT. V lost 5 bases to trimming and J lost 5 bases, with 15 bases between them. CDR3 length: 14 residues. The DNA for the CDR3 is TGTGCCAGCAGTTTAGGGGGGTCGGAGGAGACCCAGTACTTC. It specifies CASSLGGSEETQYF.

In this sample, this clonotype turned up a few times. The V and J genes are TRBV20-1 and TRBJ2-3; 8 bases match TRBD2. The trim removed 3 bases at V and 1 base at J, leaving 12 bases unmatched. Per germline, CDR1 DFQATT and CDR2 SNEGSKA (reference sequence). There are 17 residues in the CDR3. The CDR3 sequence: CSASGRASRTGTDTQYF. DNA for the CDR3: TGCAGTGCTAGCGGGAGGGCCTCGAGAACTGGCACAGATACGCAGTATTTT.

This clonotype was seen a few times. The germline gene is not matched at one end of the junction; a read error may be the cause. The DNA for the CDR3 is TGTGCCAGCAGCATAGATAACACCGGGGAGCTGTTTTTT. Protein sequence: CASSIDNTGELFF. The V gene is TRBV11-2, the J gene TRBJ2-2; D is uncertain. This CDR3 contains 13 residues. In germline, CDR1 is SGHAT, CDR2 FQNNGV. Full variable domain (outside the CDR3, taken from reference TRBV11-2 and TRBJ2-2): EAGVAQSPRYKIIEKRQSVAFWCNPISGHATLYWYQQILGQGPKLLIQFQNNGVVDDSQLPKDRFSAERLKGVDSTLKIQPAKLEDSAVYLCASSIDNTGELFFGEGSRLTVL.